This TCR beta chain is from a study of OX40 agonist ivuxolimab in advanced cancers. CDR3 length: 14 residues. Germline V gene sequence: CDR1 SGHNT, CDR2 YENEEA. V lost 1 base, J lost 1 base, and 7 bases lay in between. The table came from immunoSEQ multiplex PCR; TCRdb's copy has only in-frame clones and leaves some out. This table holds tens of thousands of clones, around 86% found once. J is TRBJ1-1 and V is TRBV11-3; D not resolved. The receptor's source is an adult with an advanced solid tumor such as melanoma, head and neck, liver or kidney cancer. The sample was CD4+ or CD8+ T cells sorted from blood, taken in a trial of the OX40 agonist ivuxolimab. Here the CDR3 reads CASSLVPANTEAFF. The CDR3 DNA follows: TGTGCCAGCAGCTTAGTTCCGGCGAACACTGAAGCTTTCTTT.